A few counts support the clone carrying this T cell receptor (beta chain). This sample stems from a study of PD-L1 blockade in urothelial cancer. Profiled with immunoSEQ multiplex PCR; TCRdb holds only in-frame clones, not every one. The profile shows 20,000 to 25,000 clones, roughly 84% of them singletons. Time point here: peripheral blood 6 weeks after treatment start. This CDR3 has 19 residues. The germline gives CDR1 LNHNV, CDR2 YYDKDF (reference sequence). Trimming shortened V by 3 bases and J by 0 bases, and 21 bases separated the two germline ends. The sequence was collected from a man aged 65 to 85 with urothelial cancer. The chain uses TRBV15 and TRBJ2-4; possibly TRBD2 for D (5 bases). Sequences were derived from PBMCs, sampled around atezolizumab (anti-PD-L1) treatment. CDR3 DNA sequence: TGTGCCACCAGCAGGGAGGATCCTCTCTATGGGATAGCCAAAAACATTCAGTACTTC. It translates to CATSREDPLYGIAKNIQYF.